A single sample is the source of the 26 T cell receptor beta chains below, sequenced in a study of blood T cell repertoires in COVID-19. TCRdb's copy holds only in-frame clones and misses some; the assay was immunoSEQ multiplex PCR. The sample includes roughly 500,000 clones, approximately 92% seen only once; the top ten take roughly 1%. Sequenced material: peripheral blood. The receptors here all came from a man between 18 and 35 years old with COVID-19, enrolled during active disease.

This chain links TRBV5-4 with TRBJ2-5; 8 bases are a match to TRBD1. Trimming removed 2 bases from V and 5 bases from J; junction bases left unmatched: 2. The CDR3 has 13 residues. The V gene's germline CDR1 is SGHNT and CDR2 YYREEE (reference sequence). CDR3 nucleotides: TGTGCCAGCAGCTTTCAGGGGGCTGAGACCCAGTACTTC. This gives the protein CASSFQGAETQYF. Filled out from reference TRBV5-4 and TRBJ2-5, the complete variable domain reads ETGVTQSPTHLIKTRGQQVTLRCSSQSGHNTVSWYQQALGQGPQFIFQYYREEENGRGNFPPRFSGLQFPNYSSELNVNALELDDSALYLCASSFQGAETQYFGPGTRLLVL.

The chain has TRBV25-1 and TRBJ1-1, with D possibly matching TRBD1 (5 bases). From germline, CDR1 is MGHDK and CDR2 SYGVNS. The length of the CDR3 is 17 residues. Trimming took off 3 bases at V and 8 bases at J, with 25 bases between the two ends. The CDR3, as DNA: TGTGCCAGCAGTGAGCGGAGGGGAGACTCAGGGTTGTCGGAAGCTTTCTTT. Protein: CASSERRGDSGLSEAFF. Supplemented by reference TRBV25-1 and TRBJ1-1, the full variable domain reads EADIYQTPRYLVIGTGKKITLECSQTMGHDKMYWYQQDPGMELHLIHYSYGVNSTEKGDLSSESTVSRIRTEHFPLTLESARPSHTSQYLCASSERRGDSGLSEAFFGQGTRLTVV.

The J gene is TRBJ2-2, the V gene TRBV5-4, with 7 bases fitting TRBD2. V was clipped by 7 bases and J by 7 bases; unmatched bases: 10. The germline V gene has CDR1 SGHNT and CDR2 YYREEE (reference sequence). The CDR3 consists of 14 residues. CDR3 sequence reads: CASGVGGGIGELFF. The CDR3, as DNA: TGTGCCAGCGGCGTGGGCGGGGGAATCGGGGAGCTGTTTTTT.

For the CDR3, the DNA is TGCGCCAGCAGCCTAGGGGGCGGGAGGGCTTGGAATGAGCAGTTCTTC. Protein sequence: CASSLGGGRAWNEQFF. V usage is TRBV4-1 and J usage is TRBJ2-1; 9 nucleotides line up with TRBD2. Germline V gene data show CDR1 as MGHRA and CDR2 as YSYEKL. CDR3 length equals 16 residues. V lost 4 bases to trimming and J lost 7 bases; unmatched junction nucleotides: 11.

This chain joins TRBV18 and TRBJ2-3, with D tentatively TRBD1 (6 bases). Germline V gene data show CDR1 as KGHSH and CDR2 as LQKENI. The V end lost 1 base, the J end lost 5 bases, and 13 bases lay between the germline ends. The CDR3 spans 15 residues. The CDR3, as DNA: TGTGCCAGCTCACCACAGGCCAGGGGACGAGATACGCAGTATTTT. As protein: CASSPQARGRDTQYF.

This clone appeared a few times. The V gene is TRBV4-2, the J gene TRBJ2-2, with D possibly matching TRBD2 (6 bases). The CDR3 totals 15 residues. In germline, CDR1 is LGHNA, CDR2 YNFKEQ. The V gene lost 5 bases and the J gene lost 0 bases, with 10 bases spanning the gap. Written as DNA, the CDR3 is TGTGCCAGCAGCGTTAGCGGAGCGAACACCGGGGAGCTGTTTTTT. It encodes CASSVSGANTGELFF.

The gene calls are TRBV7-9 and TRBJ2-1, with 7 nucleotides matching TRBD2. CDR3 length: 15 residues. The germline CDR1 and CDR2 sequences are SEHNR and FQNEAQ (reference sequence). The ends lost 5 bases at V and 7 bases at J; junction bases unmatched: 11. This chain's CDR3 is CASSPTRLAGNEQFF. The CDR3 DNA follows: TGTGCCAGCAGCCCCACTCGACTAGCTGGAAATGAGCAGTTCTTC.

The V gene is TRBV18, the J gene TRBJ1-2; TRBD1 is a possible D gene (5 bases). The V end was cut by 3 bases, the J end by 1 base, with 18 bases between. Germline lookup yields CDR1 KGHSH and CDR2 LQKENI. CDR3 length: 17 amino acids. The CDR3 region is CASSPDRGHSLNYGYTF. CDR3 sequence (DNA): TGTGCCAGCTCACCGGATAGGGGCCATAGCCTTAACTATGGCTACACCTTC.

This sequence joins TRBV7-9 and TRBJ2-7; 7 bases are a match to TRBD2. The CDR3 spans 18 residues. With V trimmed by 0 bases and J by 4 bases, 15 bases remained unmatched. Looked up from germline, CDR1 is SEHNR and CDR2 is FQNEAQ (reference sequence). The CDR3 reads CASSLAPLSGRISYEQYF. The CDR3 nucleotides are TGTGCCAGCAGCTTAGCGCCCCTTTCCGGGAGGATTTCGTACGAGCAGTACTTC. Filled out from reference TRBV7-9 and TRBJ2-7, the complete variable domain reads DTGVSQNPRHKITKRGQNVTFRCDPISEHNRLYWYRQTLGQGPEFLTYFQNEAQLEKSRLLSDRFSAERPKGSFSTLEIQRTEQGDSAMYLCASSLAPLSGRISYEQYFGPGTRLTVT.

In its sample, this clone was seen once. J is TRBJ2-3 and V is TRBV11-2; TRBD2 aligns across 11 bases. The CDR3 has 16 amino acids. Germline CDR1 and CDR2: SGHAT and FQNNGV. The junction had 4 bases not matched to a gene; V was cut back by 5 bases and J by 0 bases. CDR3 in DNA: TGTGCCAGCAGCCTTCCTAGCGGGAGGAGCACAGATACGCAGTATTTT. As protein: CASSLPSGRSTDTQYF. Full variable domain (rest looked up from reference TRBV11-2 and TRBJ2-3): EAGVAQSPRYKIIEKRQSVAFWCNPISGHATLYWYQQILGQGPKLLIQFQNNGVVDDSQLPKDRFSAERLKGVDSTLKIQPAKLEDSAVYLCASSLPSGRSTDTQYFGPGTRLTVL.

The rearrangement links TRBV15 to TRBJ2-3; 7 positions match TRBD1. V lost 0 bases, J lost 2 bases, and 5 bases stayed unmatched. This CDR3 region has 16 residues. Germline V CDR1 and CDR2: LNHNV, YYDKDF (reference sequence). This CDR3 is CATSRDQGQLTDTQYF. Written as DNA, the CDR3 is TGTGCCACCAGCAGAGACCAGGGACAGCTCACAGATACGCAGTATTTT.

This rearrangement joins TRBV7-3 to TRBJ2-2; D not resolved. This CDR3 has 12 residues. V lost 5 bases, J lost 5 bases, and 6 bases lay in between. CDR1 SGHTA and CDR2 FQGTGA come from the germline V gene. CDR3 in amino acids: CASSPTTGELFF. The CDR3 DNA reads as TGTGCCAGCAGCCCGACTACCGGGGAGCTGTTTTTT. Full variable domain (rest looked up from reference TRBV7-3 and TRBJ2-2): GAGVSQTPSNKVTEKGKYVELRCDPISGHTALYWYRQSLGQGPEFLIYFQGTGAADDSGLPNDRFFAVRPEGSVSTLKIQRTERGDSAVYLCASSPTTGELFFGEGSRLTVL.

This clone was recorded a few times. The genes are TRBV18 and TRBJ1-4, with TRBD1 identical over 8 bases. The V gene end was trimmed by 1 base and the J gene end by 6 bases; junction bases not matched to a gene: 4. CDR3 size: 15 residues. Germline values: CDR1 KGHSH, CDR2 LQKENI. The CDR3 nucleotides read TGTGCCAGCTCACCACGTCAGGGGGCTGATGAAAAACTGTTTTTT. Amino acid sequence: CASSPRQGADEKLFF.

The V gene is TRBV19, the J gene TRBJ2-7; possible D gene TRBD1, 5 bases. The CDR3 is 14 residues long. Trimming took 4 bases from V and 0 from J, leaving 10 bases between them. Germline values: CDR1 LNHDA, CDR2 SQIVND (reference sequence). This chain's CDR3 is CASSTPGFSYEQYF. CDR3 DNA sequence: TGTGCCAGTAGTACCCCAGGGTTCTCCTACGAGCAGTACTTC. Based on the CDR3 plus reference TRBV19 and TRBJ2-7, the full variable domain is DGGITQSPKYLFRKEGQNVTLSCEQNLNHDAMYWYRQDPGQGLRLIYYSQIVNDFQKGDIAEGYSVSREKKESFPLTVTSAQKNPTAFYLCASSTPGFSYEQYFGPGTRLTVT.

The rearrangement joins TRBV2 to TRBJ2-5; D is possibly TRBD1 (6 bases). The CDR3 runs to 15 residues. Germline CDR1 SNHLY, CDR2 FYNNEI. The ends were cut back, 9 bases at V and 7 bases at J, with 24 bases in the middle. DNA for the CDR3: TGTGCCAGTAGTAAAGAACAGGGAGCTGGGGGGACCCAGTACTTC. Translation gives CASSKEQGAGGTQYF.

The chain links TRBV5-1 to TRBJ2-3, with D maybe TRBD2 (5 bases). CDR3 length equals 13 residues. Germline V gene data show CDR1 as SGHRS and CDR2 as YFSETQ. Trimming took 4 bases from V and 2 from J, leaving 8 bases between them. The CDR3 DNA reads as TGCGCCAGCAGCGAAGGACTCACAGATACGCAGTATTTT. This translates into CASSEGLTDTQYF.

The chain employs TRBV5-1 and TRBJ1-1, with D perhaps matching TRBD1 (6 bases). CDR3 length: 13 residues. V was trimmed by 4 bases and J by 6 bases, leaving 13 bases between them. CDR1 and CDR2 (germline): SGHRS, YFSETQ. The CDR3 reads CASSAYRESEAFF. The CDR3 nucleotides are TGCGCCAGCAGCGCCTACAGGGAATCTGAAGCTTTCTTT. The full variable domain, with the rest looked up from reference TRBV5-1 and TRBJ1-1, is KAGVTQTPRYLIKTRGQQVTLSCSPISGHRSVSWYQQTPGQGLQFLFEYFSETQRNKGNFPGRFSGRQFSNSRSEMNVSTLELGDSALYLCASSAYRESEAFFGQGTRLTVV.

This clone was seen only once. The chain recombines TRBV2 with TRBJ2-5; unclear D gene. This CDR3 has 12 residues. The germline V and J ends were trimmed by 4 bases and 5 bases, with 8 bases remaining between them. Germline CDR1 is SNHLY and CDR2 is FYNNEI. The CDR3 sequence is CASSGPRETQYF. The CDR3 DNA reads as TGTGCCAGCAGTGGCCCTAGGGAGACCCAGTACTTC.

The genes are TRBV25-1 and TRBJ1-6, with D tentatively TRBD1 (5 bases). Germline-derived CDR1 and CDR2 are MGHDK and SYGVNS. V was clipped by 3 bases and J by 9 bases, with 15 bases between them. CDR3 length: 15 amino acids. The CDR3 region has the DNA TGTGCCAGCAGTGAGGCCGGGACTTGGGGTTCACCCCTCCACTTT. Its protein product is CASSEAGTWGSPLHF.

This chain connects TRBV4-1 to TRBJ1-2, with 7 positions matching TRBD1. Trimming cost V 2 bases and J 1 base; bases outside gene matches: 7. Germline V gives CDR1 MGHRA, CDR2 YSYEKL. The CDR3 loop spans 16 amino acids. The CDR3 spells CASSQPLQGINYGYTF. CDR3 bases: TGCGCCAGCAGCCAACCCCTACAGGGGATTAACTATGGCTACACCTTC.

The chain has TRBV5-1 and TRBJ2-2, with a tentative D call TRBD2 (5 bases). The CDR3 consists of 15 residues. Trimming stripped 4 bases from V and 2 bases from J, with 12 bases between. The germline CDR1 and CDR2 sequences are SGHRS and YFSETQ. The CDR3 DNA sequence: TGCGCCAGCAGCCCGGAGGTCCCCAACACCGGGGAGCTGTTTTTT. Its translation: CASSPEVPNTGELFF.

This rearrangement joins TRBV20-1 to TRBJ2-1; 8 bases agree with TRBD2. Germline CDR1 reads DFQATT; CDR2 reads SNEGSKA (reference sequence). The CDR3 runs 15 residues. Germline trimming cut 3 bases from V and 7 bases from J; bases unmatched to any gene: 11. CDR3 in DNA: TGCAGTGCTAGTGAGGCGGGAGGAAAAATTAATGAGCAGTTCTTC. Its protein product is CSASEAGGKINEQFF.

This clone was seen once. Other DNA sequences in the sample encode the same CDR3. This chain joins TRBV5-1 and TRBJ2-5; possibly TRBD1 for D (5 bases). This CDR3 contains 14 residues. Trimming removed 0 bases from V and 5 bases from J, with 11 bases in between. Germline V gene sequence: CDR1 SGHRS, CDR2 YFSETQ. The CDR3 spells CASSLGSGQETQYF. In DNA, the CDR3 is TGCGCCAGCAGCTTGGGCTCAGGGCAGGAGACCCAGTACTTC.

The V gene is TRBV7-9, the J gene TRBJ2-1; 8 nucleotides agree with TRBD1. The germline gives CDR1 SEHNR, CDR2 FQNEAQ (reference sequence). The junction had 14 bases not matched to a gene; V was cut back by 5 bases and J by 8 bases. This CDR3 region has 16 residues. The CDR3: CASSLARDRRRDEQFF. CDR3 sequence (DNA): TGTGCCAGCAGCCTTGCCCGGGACAGGCGCAGGGATGAGCAGTTCTTC.

V usage is TRBV11-2 and J usage is TRBJ2-3, with a possible D match to TRBD2 (6 bases). The length of the CDR3 is 14 residues. V was clipped by 6 bases and J by 4 bases, with 14 bases between them. Germline V CDR1 and CDR2: SGHAT, FQNNGV. The CDR3 sequence is CASRSSGSADTQYF. In DNA, the CDR3 is TGTGCCAGCAGGTCCAGCGGGTCTGCAGATACGCAGTATTTT.

This clone was observed once. This sequence joins TRBV27 and TRBJ2-3; 11 nucleotides align to TRBD2. This CDR3 has 16 residues. The V segment lost 5 bases and the J segment 3 bases; nucleotides outside the gene matches: 7. Germline V gene sequence: CDR1 MNHEY, CDR2 SMNVEV (reference sequence). The chain's CDR3 is CASSTSSGRPTDTQYF. CDR3 DNA: TGTGCCAGCAGTACGTCTAGCGGGAGGCCGACAGATACGCAGTATTTT.